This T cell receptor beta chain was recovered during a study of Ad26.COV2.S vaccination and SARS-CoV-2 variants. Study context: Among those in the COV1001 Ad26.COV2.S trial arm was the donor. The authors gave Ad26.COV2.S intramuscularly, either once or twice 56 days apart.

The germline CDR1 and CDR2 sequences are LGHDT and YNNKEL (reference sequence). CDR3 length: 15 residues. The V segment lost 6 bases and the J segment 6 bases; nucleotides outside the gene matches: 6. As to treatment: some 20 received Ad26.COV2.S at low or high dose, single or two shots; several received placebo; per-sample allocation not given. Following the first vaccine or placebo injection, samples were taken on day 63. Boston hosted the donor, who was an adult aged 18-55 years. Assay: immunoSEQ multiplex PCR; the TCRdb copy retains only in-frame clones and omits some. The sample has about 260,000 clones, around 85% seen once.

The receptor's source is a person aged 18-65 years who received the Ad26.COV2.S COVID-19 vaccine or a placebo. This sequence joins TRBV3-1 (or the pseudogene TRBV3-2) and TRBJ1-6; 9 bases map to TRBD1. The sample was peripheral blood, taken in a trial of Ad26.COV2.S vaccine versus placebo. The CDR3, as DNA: TGTGCCAGCAGTCCACAGGGGGCGGGTAATTCACCCCTCCACTTT. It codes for CASSPQGAGNSPLHF.